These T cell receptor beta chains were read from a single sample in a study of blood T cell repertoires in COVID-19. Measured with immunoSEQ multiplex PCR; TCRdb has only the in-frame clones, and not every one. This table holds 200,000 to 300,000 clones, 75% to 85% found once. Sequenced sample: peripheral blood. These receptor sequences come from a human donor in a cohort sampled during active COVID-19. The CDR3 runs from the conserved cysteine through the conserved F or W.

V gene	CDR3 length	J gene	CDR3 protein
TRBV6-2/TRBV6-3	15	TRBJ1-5	CASSNRGSSNQPQHF
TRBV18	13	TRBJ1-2	CASSPPRGSGYTF
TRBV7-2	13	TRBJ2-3	CASSLASSGGPYF
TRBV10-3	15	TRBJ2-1	CAISVGGYSHHEQFF
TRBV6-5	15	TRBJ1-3	CASSQGQASGNTIYF
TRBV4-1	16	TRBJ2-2	CASSQPGLENTGELFF
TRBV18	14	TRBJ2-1	CASSRREGYNEQFF
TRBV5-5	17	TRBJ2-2	CASSSLRVDTNTGELFF
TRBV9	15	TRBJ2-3	CASSVQGGPADTQYF
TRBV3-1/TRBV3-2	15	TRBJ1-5	CASSQSRTPQVPQHF
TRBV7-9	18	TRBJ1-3	CASSLDSGVSLSGNTIYF
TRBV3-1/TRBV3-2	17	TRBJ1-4	CASSGRDRGQLGEKLFF
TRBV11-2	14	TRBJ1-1	CASSLITGNTEAFF
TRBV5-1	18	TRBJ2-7	CASSLALPGQTISYEQYF
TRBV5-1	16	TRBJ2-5	CASSTGLAGAQETQYF
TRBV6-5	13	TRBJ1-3	CACGMGGGNTIYF
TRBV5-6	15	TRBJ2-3	CASSLGPANTDTQYF
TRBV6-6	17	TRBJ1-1	CASSLYKQGKDRRKAFF
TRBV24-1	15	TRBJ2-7	CATSDQFASGNEQYF
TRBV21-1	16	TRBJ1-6	CASSKATGIDNSPLHF
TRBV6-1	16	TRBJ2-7	CASSVSQGALSYEQYF
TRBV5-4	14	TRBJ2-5	CASRDASGSETQYF
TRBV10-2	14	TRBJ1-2	CASSQQGEANGYTF
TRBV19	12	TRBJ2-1	CASREGNNEQFF
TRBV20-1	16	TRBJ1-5	CSASPSLQGAGQPQHF
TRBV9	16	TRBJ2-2	CASSATSGANTGELFF
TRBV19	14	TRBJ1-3	CASSEATSGNTIYF
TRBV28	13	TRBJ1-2	CASTRGQNYGYTF
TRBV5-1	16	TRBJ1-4	CASSPGTGLVGEKLFF
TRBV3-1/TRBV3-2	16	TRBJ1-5	CASSPGQEISNQPQHF
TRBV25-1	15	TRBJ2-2	CASTLAGPNTGELFF
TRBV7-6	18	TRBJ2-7	CASSLAPQTDRTLYEQYF
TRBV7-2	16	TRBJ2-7	CASSYAGGFDSYEQYF
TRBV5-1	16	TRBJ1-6	CASSTGDWGYNSPLHF
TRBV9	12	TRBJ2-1	CASSLGSNEQFF
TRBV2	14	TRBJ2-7	CASSEDRSDYEQYF
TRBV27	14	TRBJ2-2	CASRRGQFTGELFF
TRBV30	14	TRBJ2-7	CAWISSRSPYEQYF
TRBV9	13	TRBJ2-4	CASSLGGRDIQYF